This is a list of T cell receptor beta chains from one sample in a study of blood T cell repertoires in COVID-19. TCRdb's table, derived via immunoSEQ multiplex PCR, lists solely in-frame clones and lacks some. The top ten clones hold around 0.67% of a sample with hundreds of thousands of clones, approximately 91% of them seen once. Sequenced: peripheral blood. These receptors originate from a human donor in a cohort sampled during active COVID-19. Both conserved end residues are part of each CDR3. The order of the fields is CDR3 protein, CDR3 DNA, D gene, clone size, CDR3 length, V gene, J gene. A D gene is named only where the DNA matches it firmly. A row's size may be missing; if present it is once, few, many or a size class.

CAIMGGFPPSEQYF	TGTGCCATCATGGGGGGGTTCCCTCCATCCGAGCAGTACTTC	TRBD2	NA	14	TRBV10-3	TRBJ2-7
CASSLDRGGTEAFF	TGTGCCAGCAGTTTAGATCGGGGGGGCACTGAAGCTTTCTTT	NA	NA	14	TRBV6-5	TRBJ1-1
CSVAVTGGYEKLFF	TGCAGCGTCGCCGTGACAGGGGGTTACGAAAAACTGTTTTTT	TRBD1	NA	14	TRBV29-1	TRBJ1-4
CASSEGGRNTEAFF	TGTGCCAGCAGTGAAGGTGGGAGAAACACTGAAGCTTTCTTT	NA	NA	14	TRBV2	TRBJ1-1
CASTWYLGLERSPTEAFF	TGTGCCAGCACGTGGTACTTGGGGCTCGAGAGGTCCCCCACTGAAGCTTTCTTT	NA	NA	18	TRBV9	TRBJ1-1
CASSGPLAGGLSEQFF	TGTGCCAGCTCCGGACCACTAGCGGGAGGGCTGAGTGAGCAGTTCTTC	TRBD2	few	16	TRBV18	TRBJ2-1
CASSLDSSDTDEAFF	TGCGCCAGCAGCTTGGACAGTTCTGACACTGATGAAGCTTTCTTT	NA	NA	15	TRBV5-1	TRBJ1-1
CSVEGDRGTYEQYF	TGCAGCGTTGAGGGGGACAGGGGGACCTACGAGCAGTACTTC	TRBD1	NA	14	TRBV29-1	TRBJ2-7
CASSFLDSRSYEQYF	TGTGCCAGCAGTTTTCTCGACAGTCGCTCCTACGAGCAGTACTTC	NA	once	15	TRBV28	TRBJ2-7
CASSLGGAGAHNEQFF	TGCGCCAGCAGCCTCGGGGGAGCGGGAGCCCACAATGAGCAGTTCTTC	TRBD2	NA	16	TRBV5-1	TRBJ2-1
CASSLGNTGVGAEAFF	TGCGCCAGCAGCTTGGGCAATACAGGAGTAGGAGCTGAAGCTTTCTTT	NA	NA	16	TRBV5-1	TRBJ1-1
CASRDNYEQYF	TGCGCCAGCCGGGACAACTACGAGCAGTACTTC	NA	NA	11	TRBV5-1	TRBJ2-7
CASSLFSPGGDEKLFF	TGTGCCAGCAGCTTGTTTTCGCCAGGGGGCGATGAAAAACTGTTTTTT	TRBD1	NA	16	TRBV5-6	TRBJ1-4
CASSQDDPGRDSGGAFF	TGTGCCAGCAGCCAAGACGATCCAGGCCGGGACAGCGGCGGAGCTTTCTTT	TRBD1	NA	17	TRBV3-1/TRBV3-2	TRBJ1-1
CATSDSGTGSLRNTEAFF	TGTGCCACCAGTGACTCCGGGACAGGGTCGTTGAGGAACACTGAAGCTTTCTTT	TRBD1	NA	18	TRBV24-1	TRBJ1-1
CASSASGNYNEQFF	TGTGCCAGCAGCGCTAGCGGGAACTACAATGAGCAGTTCTTC	TRBD2	NA	14	TRBV27	TRBJ2-1
CASSLAQVEQYF	TGTGCCAGCAGCCTAGCCCAGGTCGAGCAGTACTTC	NA	NA	12	TRBV11-2	TRBJ2-7
CASSLGPGSTYEQYF	TGTGCCAGCAGCTTGGGCCCGGGATCAACCTACGAGCAGTACTTC	NA	NA	15	TRBV7-9	TRBJ2-7
CASSLGGMSPLHF	TGTGCCAGCAGCTTAGGAGGGATGTCACCCCTCCACTTT	NA	NA	13	TRBV11-2	TRBJ1-6
CASSPSGGASYEQYF	TGTGCCAGCAGTCCTAGCGGGGGGGCTTCCTACGAGCAGTACTTC	TRBD2	NA	15	TRBV27	TRBJ2-7
CASTGGSGRKTGELFF	TGTGCCAGTACCGGAGGGAGCGGGAGGAAAACCGGGGAGCTGTTTTTT	TRBD2	NA	16	TRBV19	TRBJ2-2
CAISADRRSSPLHF	TGTGCCATCAGTGCGGACAGAAGATCTTCACCCCTCCACTTT	NA	NA	14	TRBV10-3	TRBJ1-6
CASQAGNTEAFF	TGTGCCAGCCAGGCCGGGAACACTGAAGCTTTCTTT	NA	once	12	TRBV12-3/TRBV12-4	TRBJ1-1
CASTHDTDNSPLHF	TGTGCCAGCACTCATGACACCGATAATTCACCCCTCCACTTT	NA	NA	14	TRBV28	TRBJ1-6
CASRRDSVDSYEQYF	TGTGCCAGCAGAAGGGACAGCGTCGACTCCTACGAGCAGTACTTC	TRBD1	NA	15	TRBV2	TRBJ2-7
CASSLVVQGHGYTF	TGTGCCAGCAGCTTAGTCGTTCAGGGGCATGGCTACACCTTC	NA	NA	14	TRBV11-1	TRBJ1-2
CASSPPTPSYEQYF	TGTGCCAGCTCACCACCGACACCCTCCTACGAGCAGTACTTC	NA	NA	14	TRBV18	TRBJ2-7
CASSQDSTSGNTIYF	TGTGCCAGCTCACAAGACAGCACCTCTGGAAACACCATATATTTT	NA	NA	15	TRBV18	TRBJ1-3
CASSISGQNNSPLHF	TGTGCCAGCAGCATCTCGGGACAAAATAATTCACCCCTCCACTTT	NA	NA	15	TRBV9	TRBJ1-6
CAWRGTGNTEAFF	TGTGCCTGGAGGGGCACAGGGAACACTGAAGCTTTCTTT	NA	NA	13	TRBV30	TRBJ1-1
CASSPEAQGGTQYF	TGCGCCAGCAGCCCGGAGGCACAGGGGGGTACGCAGTATTTT	TRBD1	NA	14	TRBV5-1	TRBJ2-3
CASSPILAGGPVGELFF	TGTGCCAGCAGCCCCATACTGGCGGGGGGGCCGGTCGGGGAGCTGTTTTTT	TRBD2	NA	17	TRBV7-2	TRBJ2-2
CASSSGWGSNTEAFF	TGTGCCAGTAGCTCTGGGTGGGGCTCGAACACTGAAGCTTTCTTT	NA	NA	15	TRBV19	TRBJ1-1
CASSGTSGGTYEQYF	TGTGCCAGCAGCGGAACTAGCGGGGGGACCTACGAGCAGTACTTC	TRBD2	NA	15	TRBV7-2	TRBJ2-7
CASSRDRANTEAFF	TGTGCCAGCAGTCGAGACAGGGCGAACACTGAAGCTTTCTTT	TRBD1	NA	14	TRBV7-9	TRBJ1-1
CASNRVGKSSYEQYF	TGTGCCAGCAACAGGGTTGGGAAGAGCTCCTACGAGCAGTACTTC	NA	NA	15	TRBV27	TRBJ2-7
CASSEGPVYFTDTQYF	TGTGCCAGCAGTGAGGGCCCGGTATATTTCACAGATACGCAGTATTTT	NA	NA	16	TRBV6-1	TRBJ2-3
CSAPVTSEQYF	TGCAGTGCCCCGGTCACTAGCGAGCAGTACTTC	NA	NA	11	TRBV20-1	TRBJ2-7
CASTVGTAPNQPQHF	TGTGCCAGCACCGTAGGGACAGCGCCGAATCAGCCCCAGCATTTT	TRBD1	NA	15	TRBV6-5	TRBJ1-5
CATSRGGWGNYGYTF	TGTGCCACCAGCAGAGGAGGATGGGGCAACTATGGCTACACCTTC	NA	NA	15	TRBV15	TRBJ1-2
CASSQNSGLERETQYF	TGCGCCAGCAGCCAAAACTCAGGACTAGAAAGGGAGACCCAGTACTTC	TRBD2	NA	16	TRBV5-1	TRBJ2-5
CAWSDSSRGNEQYF	TGTGCCTGGAGTGATTCTAGCAGGGGCAACGAGCAGTACTTC	NA	NA	14	TRBV30	TRBJ2-7